This T cell receptor beta chain was sequenced in a study of cytomegalovirus exposure and HLA in healthy donors. The study, taken as a whole, reports: A later analysis found most CMV-associated TCR beta chains apparently HLA-restricted. Among immune exposure information, only CMV serostatus was available. Many donors carried some public TCRs, although rarity characterized most TCR sequences. Data from an earlier analysis indicated that most TCR beta V segments were productive either about 87% or about 30% of the time.

PCR primers comprised 60 Vbeta and 13 Jbeta primers. Sequencing was performed with immunoSEQ multiplex PCR; in TCRdb, only in-frame clones are kept and a portion is missing. In the table there are some 150,000 clones, roughly 83% of which are singletons. CDR1 is LNHDA, CDR2 SQIVND, per germline (reference sequence). The CDR3 is 13 amino acids. V was trimmed by 6 bases and J by 7 bases, leaving 13 bases between them. Turning to this clone: Its antigen is unidentified.

The gene calls are TRBV19 and TRBJ2-1, with D tentatively TRBD1 (6 bases). The source material was PBMCs. This sequence originates from a man aged 25 to 40 in good health and CMV-seropositive. CDR3 nucleotides: TGTGCCAGTAGAACTCTCAGGGGTAATGAGCAGTTCTTC. This sequence encodes CASRTLRGNEQFF.